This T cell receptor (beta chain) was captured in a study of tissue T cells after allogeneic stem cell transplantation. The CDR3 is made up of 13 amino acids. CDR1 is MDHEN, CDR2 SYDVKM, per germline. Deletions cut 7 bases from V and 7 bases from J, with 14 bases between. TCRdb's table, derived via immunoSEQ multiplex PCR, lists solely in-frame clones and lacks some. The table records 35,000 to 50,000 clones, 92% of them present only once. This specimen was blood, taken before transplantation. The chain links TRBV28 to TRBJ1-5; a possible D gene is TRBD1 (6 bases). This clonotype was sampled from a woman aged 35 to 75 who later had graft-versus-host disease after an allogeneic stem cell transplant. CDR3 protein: CASMLRGRQPQHF. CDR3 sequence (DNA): TGTGCCAGCATGCTGAGGGGGAGACAGCCCCAGCATTTT.